The rows below give T cell receptor beta chains drawn from one sample of a study of CD8 T cells in acute hepatitis C reinfection. TCRdb's table, derived via immunoSEQ multiplex PCR, lists solely in-frame clones and lacks some. The table lists tens of thousands of clones, around 87% of them singletons. Sequenced sample: naive CD8+ T cells from PBMCs. The receptors originated from a young man with chronic hepatitis C. Both conserved end residues are part of each CDR3. The D gene is left open where the match is weak. Size tells how often a clone was seen (once, few, many) or the class of an expanded clone, and some rows leave it out.

abundance	d_gene	v_gene	j_gene	CDR3nt	CDR3aa
few	.	TRBV2	TRBJ1-4	TGTGCCAGCAGTGAGGGGATATATGAAAAACTGTTTTTT	CASSEGIYEKLFF
.	TRBD1	TRBV30	TRBJ2-1	TGTGCCTGGAGTGTACATCCAGGGGGCGATGAGCAGTTCTTC	CAWSVHPGGDEQFF
once	TRBD2	TRBV4-1	TRBJ2-5	TGCGCCAGCAGCTCTGAAGCGGGGGACTGGCAATCAGAGACCCAGTACTTC	CASSSEAGDWQSETQYF
.	TRBD2	TRBV14	TRBJ2-5	TGTGCCAGCAGCCTGGGGGGGTCGGAGACCCAGTACTTC	CASSLGGSETQYF
.	TRBD2	TRBV7-6	TRBJ2-5	TGTGCCCTTGAGGGTAGCGGGGGGGTTCAAGAGACCCAGTACTTC	CALEGSGGVQETQYF
.	.	TRBV15	TRBJ2-7	TGTGCCACCAGCCCGACAGGAAGCTACGAGCAGTACTTC	CATSPTGSYEQYF
.	.	TRBV2	TRBJ2-7	TGTGCCAGCATAGCTGGACTCTCCTACGAGCAGTACTTC	CASIAGLSYEQYF
once	.	TRBV7-9	TRBJ1-1	TGTGCCAGCAGCTCCCCGGGGACCTTGAACACTGAAGCTTTCTTT	CASSSPGTLNTEAFF
.	.	TRBV11-2	TRBJ2-5	TGTGCCAGCAGCTTAGCGGGCGGCTTGGGGACCCAGTACTTC	CASSLAGGLGTQYF
.	.	TRBV11-1	TRBJ1-1	TGTGCCAGCAGCTTAGCGGGGACACACACTGAAGCTTTCTTT	CASSLAGTHTEAFF
.	TRBD1	TRBV27	TRBJ1-2	TGTGCCAGCAGTTACGGACAGGGGGCCTATGGCTACACCTTC	CASSYGQGAYGYTF
.	TRBD2	TRBV7-2	TRBJ2-7	TGTGCCAGCAGCTTCGGACTAGCGGATTCCTACGAGCAGTACTTC	CASSFGLADSYEQYF
.	.	TRBV6-5	TRBJ1-1	TGTGCCAGCAGTTACTCGGGGGGCGGCACTGAAGCTTTCTTT	CASSYSGGGTEAFF
.	TRBD2	TRBV27	TRBJ2-1	TGTGCCAGCAGTTTAAGTAGCGGGAGCTCCTACAATGAGCAGTTCTTC	CASSLSSGSSYNEQFF
.	TRBD2	TRBV15	TRBJ2-5	TGTGCCACCAGCATTGGACTAGCGAAAGAGACCCAGTACTTC	CATSIGLAKETQYF
.	TRBD2	TRBV19	TRBJ2-1	TGTGCCACTACGCTCGGGGGGAACAATGAGCAGTTCTTC	CATTLGGNNEQFF
.	.	TRBV15	TRBJ2-5	TGTGCCACCAGCAGAGATTTGGGGGCCGTGAAAGAGACCCAGTACTTC	CATSRDLGAVKETQYF
.	.	TRBV4-2	TRBJ2-2	TGTGCCAGCAGCCAAGATAGTCATCCCTGGGAGCTGTTTTTT	CASSQDSHPWELFF
.	.	TRBV27	TRBJ1-2	TGTGCCAGCACCTCAACACCTGACTCCTTTTATGGCTACACCTTC	CASTSTPDSFYGYTF
.	.	TRBV6-5	TRBJ2-7	TGTGCCAGCAGTTACGACAGCCAAGCCTACGAGCAGTACTTC	CASSYDSQAYEQYF
.	.	TRBV13	TRBJ1-1	TGTGCCAGCAGCTTGAGGGGAGGGAACACTGAAGCTTTCTTT	CASSLRGGNTEAFF
.	TRBD2	TRBV9	TRBJ2-1	TGTGCCAGCAACCCCTCCGGGACTAGCGGAAACAATGAGCAGTTCTTC	CASNPSGTSGNNEQFF
.	.	TRBV9	TRBJ2-3	TGTGCCAGCGCCCGCAGGGCTAGCACAGATACGCAGTATTTT	CASARRASTDTQYF
.	TRBD2	TRBV5-1	TRBJ2-3	TGCGCCAGCAAGACCGGGAGGGGGGGGGATACGCAGTATTTT	CASKTGRGGDTQYF
.	.	TRBV10-2	TRBJ2-7	TGCGCCAGCAGTGAGTCGGGGTGGGAGCAGTACTTC	CASSESGWEQYF
.	TRBD1	TRBV19	TRBJ2-7	TGTGCCAGTAGTATAGATCTGCCCCCGGGACAGGGCGAGCAGTACTTC	CASSIDLPPGQGEQYF